Reported below is one T cell receptor (beta chain). The data derive from a study of cytomegalovirus exposure and HLA in healthy donors. This CDR3 has 12 residues. Germline V gene sequence: CDR1 SQVTM, CDR2 ANQGSEA. V lost 6 bases and J lost 2, with 10 bases in between. The primer mix had 60 Vbeta and 13 Jbeta primers. Clones were read by immunoSEQ multiplex PCR, and TCRdb kept only the in-frame ones, dropping some. The profile shows some 140,000 clones, roughly 80% of them singletons. This sequence was found in a woman aged 45-59 years in good health and CMV-seropositive. Material: PBMCs. This rearrangement joins TRBV29-1 to TRBJ2-5, with D possibly being TRBD1 (6 bases). The CDR3 loop is CSVVDSQETQYF. For the CDR3, the DNA is TGCAGCGTCGTGGACAGTCAAGAGACCCAGTACTTC.